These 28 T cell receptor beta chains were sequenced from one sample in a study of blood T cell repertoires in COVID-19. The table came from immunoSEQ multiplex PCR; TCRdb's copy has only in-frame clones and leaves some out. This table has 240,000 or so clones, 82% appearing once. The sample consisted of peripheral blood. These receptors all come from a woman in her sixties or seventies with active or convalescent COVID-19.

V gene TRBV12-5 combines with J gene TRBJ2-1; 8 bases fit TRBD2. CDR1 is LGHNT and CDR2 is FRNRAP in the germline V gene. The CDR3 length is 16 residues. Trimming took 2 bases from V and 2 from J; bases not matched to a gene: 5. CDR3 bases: TGTGCTAGTGGTTTGCTAAGCGGGGGACCCTACAATGAGCAGTTCTTC. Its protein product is CASGLLSGGPYNEQFF.

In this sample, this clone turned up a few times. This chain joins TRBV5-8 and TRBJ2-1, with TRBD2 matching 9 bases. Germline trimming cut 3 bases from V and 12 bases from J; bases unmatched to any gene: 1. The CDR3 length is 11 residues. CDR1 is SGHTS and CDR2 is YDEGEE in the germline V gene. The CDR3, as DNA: TGTGCCAGCAGCTCGGGACTAGCGCAGTTCTTC. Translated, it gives CASSSGLAQFF.

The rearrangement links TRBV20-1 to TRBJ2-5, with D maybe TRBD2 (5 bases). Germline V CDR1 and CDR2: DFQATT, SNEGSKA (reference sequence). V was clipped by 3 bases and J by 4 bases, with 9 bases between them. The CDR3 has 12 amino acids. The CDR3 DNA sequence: TGCAGTGCTAGTACCGGGGTAGAGACCCAGTACTTC. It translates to CSASTGVETQYF.

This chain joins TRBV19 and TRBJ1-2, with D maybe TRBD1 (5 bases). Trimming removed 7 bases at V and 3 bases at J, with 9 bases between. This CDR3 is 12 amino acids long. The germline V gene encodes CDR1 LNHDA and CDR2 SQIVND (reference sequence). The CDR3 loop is CASIQGDYGYTF. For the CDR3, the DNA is TGTGCCAGTATCCAGGGTGACTATGGCTACACCTTC.

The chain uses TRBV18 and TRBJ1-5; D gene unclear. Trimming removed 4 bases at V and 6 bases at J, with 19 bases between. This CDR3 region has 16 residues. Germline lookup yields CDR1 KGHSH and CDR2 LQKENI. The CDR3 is CASSLQLDPRAQPQHF. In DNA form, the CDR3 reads TGTGCCAGCTCACTCCAACTAGATCCGAGGGCTCAGCCCCAGCATTTT.

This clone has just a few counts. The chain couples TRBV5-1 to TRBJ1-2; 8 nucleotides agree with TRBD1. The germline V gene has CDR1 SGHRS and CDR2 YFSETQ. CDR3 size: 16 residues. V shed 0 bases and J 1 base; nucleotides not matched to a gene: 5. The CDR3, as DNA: TGCGCCAGCAGCTTGGCTCTGGACAGGGTTAACTATGGCTACACCTTC. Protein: CASSLALDRVNYGYTF.

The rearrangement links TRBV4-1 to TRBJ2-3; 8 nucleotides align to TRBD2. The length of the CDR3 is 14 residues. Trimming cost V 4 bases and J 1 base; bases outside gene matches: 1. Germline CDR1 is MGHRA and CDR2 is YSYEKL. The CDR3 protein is CASSLSGGTDTQYF. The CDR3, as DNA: TGCGCCAGCAGCCTTAGCGGGGGCACAGATACGCAGTATTTT.

In nucleotides, the CDR3 is TGTGCCAGCTCACCACGGACGGGGACCTACGAGCAGTACTTC. Residues: CASSPRTGTYEQYF. The rearrangement links TRBV18 to TRBJ2-7, with D perhaps TRBD2 (5 bases). This CDR3 region has 14 residues. The V end was cut by 1 base, the J end by 2 bases, with 9 bases between. The germline V gene encodes CDR1 KGHSH and CDR2 LQKENI.

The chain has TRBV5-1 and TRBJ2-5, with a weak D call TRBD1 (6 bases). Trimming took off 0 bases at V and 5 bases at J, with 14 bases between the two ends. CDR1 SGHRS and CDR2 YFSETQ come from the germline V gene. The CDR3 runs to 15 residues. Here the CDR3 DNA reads TGCGCCAGCAGCTTGGGGGGCAGGGGAGAGGAGACCCAGTACTTC. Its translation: CASSLGGRGEETQYF.

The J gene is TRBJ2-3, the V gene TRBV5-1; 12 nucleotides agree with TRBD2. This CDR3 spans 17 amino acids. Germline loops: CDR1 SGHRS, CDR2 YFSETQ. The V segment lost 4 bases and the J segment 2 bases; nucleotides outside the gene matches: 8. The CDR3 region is CASSPRLAGAPTDTQYF. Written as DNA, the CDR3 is TGCGCCAGCAGCCCAAGACTAGCGGGGGCCCCCACAGATACGCAGTATTTT.

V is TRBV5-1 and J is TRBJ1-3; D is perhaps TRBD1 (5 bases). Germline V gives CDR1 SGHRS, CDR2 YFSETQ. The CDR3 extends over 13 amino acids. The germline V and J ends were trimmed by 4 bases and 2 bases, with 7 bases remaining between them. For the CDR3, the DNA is TGCGCCAGCAGCCTGGACACTGGAAACACCATATATTTT. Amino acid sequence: CASSLDTGNTIYF.

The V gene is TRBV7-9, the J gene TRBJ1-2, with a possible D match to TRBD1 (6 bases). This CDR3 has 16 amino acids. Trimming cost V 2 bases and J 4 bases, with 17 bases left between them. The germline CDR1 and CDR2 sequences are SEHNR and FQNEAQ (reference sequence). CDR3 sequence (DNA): TGTGCCAGCAGCTTAACACGCAGGGGTGCGACCTATGGCTACACCTTC. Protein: CASSLTRRGATYGYTF.

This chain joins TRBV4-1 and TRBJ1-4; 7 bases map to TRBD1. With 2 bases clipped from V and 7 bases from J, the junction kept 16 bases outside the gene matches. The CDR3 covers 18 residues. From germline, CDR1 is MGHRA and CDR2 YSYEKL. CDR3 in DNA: TGCGCCAGCAGCCAACCGGTAGGATCAGGGGGTAGGGGTGAAAAACTGTTTTTT. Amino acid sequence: CASSQPVGSGGRGEKLFF.

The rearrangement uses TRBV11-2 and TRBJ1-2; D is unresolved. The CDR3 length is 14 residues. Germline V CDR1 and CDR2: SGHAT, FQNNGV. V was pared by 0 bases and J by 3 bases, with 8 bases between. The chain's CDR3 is CASSLDRTYYGYTF. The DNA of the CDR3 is TGTGCCAGCAGCTTAGATCGTACTTACTATGGCTACACCTTC.

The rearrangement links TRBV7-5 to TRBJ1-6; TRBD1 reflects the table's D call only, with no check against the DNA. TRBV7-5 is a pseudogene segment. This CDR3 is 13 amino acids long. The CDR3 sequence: CARSLTVNSPLHF. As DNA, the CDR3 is TGTGCCAGAAGCTTAACAGTTAATTCACCCCTCCACTTT.

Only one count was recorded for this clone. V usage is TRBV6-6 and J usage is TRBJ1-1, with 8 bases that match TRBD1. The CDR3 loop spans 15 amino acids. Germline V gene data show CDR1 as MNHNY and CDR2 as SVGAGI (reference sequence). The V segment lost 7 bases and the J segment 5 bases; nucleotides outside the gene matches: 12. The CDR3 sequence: CASNDRQGWGTEAFF. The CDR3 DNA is TGTGCCAGCAATGATAGACAGGGGTGGGGTACTGAAGCTTTCTTT.

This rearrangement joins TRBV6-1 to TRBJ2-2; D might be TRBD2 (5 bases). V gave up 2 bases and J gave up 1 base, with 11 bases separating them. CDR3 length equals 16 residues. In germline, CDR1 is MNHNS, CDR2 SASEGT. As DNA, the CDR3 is TGTGCCAGCAGTGAATTGGAAGGGAGGAACACCGGGGAGCTGTTTTTT. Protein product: CASSELEGRNTGELFF.

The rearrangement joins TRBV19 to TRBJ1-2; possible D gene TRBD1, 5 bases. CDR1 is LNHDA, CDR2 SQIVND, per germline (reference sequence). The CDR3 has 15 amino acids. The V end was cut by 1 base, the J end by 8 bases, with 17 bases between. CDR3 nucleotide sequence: TGTGCCAGTAGTATAGTCACCGACAGCCGGAGCGGCTACACCTTC. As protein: CASSIVTDSRSGYTF.

Here the CDR3 DNA reads TGTGCCAGCAGCCAAACGCGCGAGACAGTCCTAAGTGGCACCATATATTTT. Protein sequence: CASSQTRETVLSGTIYF. The rearrangement links TRBV3-1 (or the pseudogene TRBV3-2) to TRBJ1-3; a possible D gene is TRBD1 (5 bases). V was trimmed by 2 bases and J by 9 bases, leaving 23 bases between them. There are 17 residues in the CDR3. Germline lookup yields CDR1 LGHDT and CDR2 YNNKEL (reference sequence).

CDR3 residues: CASSLAESSYGYTF. In nucleotides, the CDR3 is TGCGCCAGCAGCTTGGCCGAGTCGAGCTATGGCTACACCTTC. The J gene is TRBJ1-2, the V gene TRBV5-1; D is unclear. The CDR3 totals 14 residues. The ends were cut back, 0 bases at V and 4 bases at J, with 10 bases in the middle. Per the germline V gene, CDR1 is SGHRS and CDR2 is YFSETQ.

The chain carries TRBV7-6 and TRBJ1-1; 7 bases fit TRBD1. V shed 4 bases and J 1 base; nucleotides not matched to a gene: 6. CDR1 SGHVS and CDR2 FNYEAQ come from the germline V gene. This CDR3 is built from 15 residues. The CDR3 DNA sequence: TGTGCCAGCAGCTCGTTCCAGGGGGGGAACACTGAAGCTTTCTTT. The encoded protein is CASSSFQGGNTEAFF.

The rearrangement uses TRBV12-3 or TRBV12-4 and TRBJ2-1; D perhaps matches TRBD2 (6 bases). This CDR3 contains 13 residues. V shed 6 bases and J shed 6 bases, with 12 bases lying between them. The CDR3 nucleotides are TGTGCCAGCAGCACCGGGACTGGCAATGAGCAGTTCTTC. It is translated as CASSTGTGNEQFF.

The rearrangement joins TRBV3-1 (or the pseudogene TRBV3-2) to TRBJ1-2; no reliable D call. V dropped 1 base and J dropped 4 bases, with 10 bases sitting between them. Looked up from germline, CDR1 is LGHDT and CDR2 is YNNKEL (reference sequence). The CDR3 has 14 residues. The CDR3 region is CASSQGGSTYGYTF. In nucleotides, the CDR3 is TGTGCCAGCAGCCAAGGTGGCAGTACCTATGGCTACACCTTC.

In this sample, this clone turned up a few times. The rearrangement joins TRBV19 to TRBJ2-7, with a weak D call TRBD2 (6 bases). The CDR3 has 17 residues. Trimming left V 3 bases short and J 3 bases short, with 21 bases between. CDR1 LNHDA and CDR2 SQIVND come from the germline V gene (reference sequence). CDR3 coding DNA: TGTGCCAGTAGTATGGGACCGGGGGACGGGTGGAACTACGAGCAGTACTTC. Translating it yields CASSMGPGDGWNYEQYF.

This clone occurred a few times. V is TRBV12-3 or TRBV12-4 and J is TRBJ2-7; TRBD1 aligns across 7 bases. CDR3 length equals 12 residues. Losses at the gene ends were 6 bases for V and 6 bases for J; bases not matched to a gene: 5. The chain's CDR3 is CASSLTGFEQYF. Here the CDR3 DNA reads TGTGCCAGCAGCTTGACAGGGTTCGAGCAGTACTTC.

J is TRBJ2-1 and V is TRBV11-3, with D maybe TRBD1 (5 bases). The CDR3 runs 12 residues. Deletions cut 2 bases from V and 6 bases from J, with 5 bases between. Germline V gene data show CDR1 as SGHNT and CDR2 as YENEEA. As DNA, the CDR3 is TGTGCCAGCAGCTTACAGGGCAATGAGCAGTTCTTC. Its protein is CASSLQGNEQFF.

The CDR3 region is CASRSTGVGNQPQHF. The DNA for the CDR3 is TGTGCCAGCAGATCCACAGGGGTAGGCAATCAGCCCCAGCATTTT. The chain links TRBV6-6 to TRBJ1-5, with 7 positions matching TRBD1. The CDR3 totals 15 residues. Germline CDR1 reads MNHNY; CDR2 reads SVGAGI (reference sequence). The V gene end was trimmed by 6 bases and the J gene end by 2 bases; junction bases not matched to a gene: 7.

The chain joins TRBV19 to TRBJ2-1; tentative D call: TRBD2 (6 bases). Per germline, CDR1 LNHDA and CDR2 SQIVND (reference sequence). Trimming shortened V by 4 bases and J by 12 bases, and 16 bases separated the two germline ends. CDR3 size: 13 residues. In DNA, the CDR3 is TGTGCCAGTAGTAAGGAGCGGGCCAGGGCGCAGTTCTTC. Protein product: CASSKERARAQFF.